This T cell receptor beta chain was identified during a study of shared clonotypes between healthy human individuals. Data came from immunoSEQ multiplex PCR; TCRdb stores just in-frame clones and leaves some out. The sample lists about 2.1 million clones, roughly 93% occurring once. This CDR3 region has 14 residues. CDR1 and CDR2 (germline): MDHEN, SYDVKM. Unmatched junction bases numbered 1, after V lost 2 bases and J lost 0 bases. Naive-designated CD8 cells lacked CD45RO, were positively enriched for CCR7, and omitted terminally differentiated effector memory CD45RA+ cells. This clone was counted between two and nine times. This CDR3 is also generated by other DNA sequences in the sample.

Sequenced input: naive CD8+ T cells from PBMCs. The chain carries TRBV28 and TRBJ2-7; 7 bases agree with TRBD2. The source is a man younger than 35 in good health. Some clones in this sample may be carry-over from other donors' samples. The DNA of the CDR3 is TGTGCCAGCAGTTTAGCGGGAGCCTCCTACGAGCAGTACTTC. Translated: CASSLAGASYEQYF.